The following is a T cell receptor (beta chain) sequence with its context. No antigen is known for it. Base qualities are not at hand, and no much larger clone is one base apart. Other DNA sequences in this sample translate to the same CDR3. The sample originates from a study of cytomegalovirus exposure and HLA in healthy donors (dated by TCRdb to about 2017). In the study overall: An earlier analysis of fewer than 750 of the donors reported 250 to 350 Gb of sequence data and some 110 million unique TCR beta sequences obtained from around 170 million T cells. An earlier analysis of approximately 630 of the donors applied high-throughput TCR beta sequencing to assess whether each TCR beta V gene segment acted as functional or pseudogenic. Four or five DR-DQ haplotypes were handled as single units for association and clustering because linkage in the cohort was strong. In a later analysis, previously published TCR beta repertoires from 550 to 750 donors were re-analyzed and high-resolution HLA genotyping was added so that TCR occurrence patterns could be studied. On average, roughly 200,000 unique TCR beta nucleotide sequences were sequenced per donor among a few hundred genotyped donors of the cohort, with 15% to 20% of those sequences being non-productive. To predict cytomegalovirus infection status, the study brought together high-throughput TCR immunosequencing, statistical association of individual TCRs with disease status, and machine learning. Of the 350 to 450 genotyped donors, 75% to 85% were placed in the genetic ancestry cluster associated with self-reported Caucasian donors. Alongside the repertoire data, information on donor age, sex, ethnicity and CMV serostatus was compiled. The study was designed to test whether signatures of past pathogen exposure could be identified by cataloging public T cell receptors. A separate validation cohort of about 110 different subjects was used in addition to the roughly 700-subject first cohort. An early release covering some 640 HLA-typed donors comprised 300 to 350 gigabases of sequencing data and some 79 million unique TCR sequences. Class I and class II HLA loci were covered by the typing at four-digit resolution. Rather than using new phenotypic data, the later analysis identified candidate immune exposures from TCR beta sequences and from how often those sequences occurred across donors. The T cell repertoires of 666 subjects were profiled by immunosequencing and related to cytomegalovirus serostatus. A later genetic analysis took genome-wide SNP genotypes for about 65% of the 666 donors and used that subset as a discovery cohort. The number of typed donors differed by locus: about 620-640 for A, B, C, DRB1 and DQB1; approximately 530 for DQA1; about 600 for DPA1; and some 470 for DPB1. All discovery cohort repertoires had been generated using a single sequencing platform. What the work shows at the level of the full study, not this receptor alone: The classifier was reported to diagnose cytomegalovirus status with high specificity and sensitivity in both the original and validation cohorts. A later analysis found that most CMV-associated TCR beta chains appeared HLA-restricted, with HLA associations seemingly driven largely by CMV exposure. According to a later analysis, TCR association rates differed among HLA loci, with DRB1 alleles showing the most associated TCRs and HLA-C alleles showing the fewest. In vitro tests confirmed that three of the cytomegalovirus-associated TCR beta chains recognize cytomegalovirus antigens. According to a later genetic analysis, donors in an Asian-associated ancestry cluster had fewer N-insertions in productive TCRs than the approximately 690-donor mean. Compared with equally common non-associated chains, HLA-associated TCR beta chains in a later analysis were more clonally expanded and had lower generation probabilities. The authors suggested that the approach could potentially be generalized to other disease states and immunological phenotypes. The earlier analysis of 450 to 700 of the donors excluded roughly 17 rarely observed V segments, including chromosome 9 orphons, because counts were too low. For the cohort, immune exposure information was limited to CMV serostatus. In a later analysis, several top co-occurrence clusters were reported to appear linked to parvovirus B19, influenza, CMV and Epstein-Barr virus. A further reported finding was that TCR beta sequences accurately predicted the HLA-A and HLA-B alleles for most subjects in the first cohort. A cluster of highly shared sequence variants was judged likely to represent a technical artifact of the sequencing pipeline. Broadly in line with IMGT annotations, most TCR beta V segments showed up in productive rearrangements about 87% or about 30% of the time in an earlier analysis of several hundred of the donors. When HLA alleles, especially DR and DQ, strongly co-occurred, TCR associations were difficult to assign to individual alleles. In this cohort, only TCR beta chains were sequenced, and detectable features were limited by the absence of alpha or paired-chain data. A later analysis associated around 16,000 TCR beta sequences with specific HLA alleles at a false discovery rate of 0.05. V-gene and J-gene trimming of TCR beta chains was associated with a missense DCLRE1C variant in a later genetic analysis, and the association was replicated in an independent cohort. Linkage disequilibrium might explain the correlated functional status among segregating V segments, but an unknown experimental factor could not be excluded. Roughly uniform sequencing depth across donors was assumed in presence/absence analyses, although this assumption may not hold. The study gave a list of under 200 TCR beta chains associated with cytomegalovirus. Because HLA typing was unavailable for some donors at each locus, only the typed subset was used in association tests. Because the 87-base-pair reads could not distinguish some IMGT-functional V segments, including TRBV6-2 and TRBV6-3, those segments were excluded. Most TCR sequences were observed very rarely across donors, whereas some public TCRs were present in many individuals.

The library was produced with the immunoSEQ multiplex PCR assay. A mixture of 60 forward primers for TCR Vbeta segments and 13 reverse primers for TCR Jbeta segments was used in the multiplex PCR. Amplification of the CDR3 region of rearranged TCR beta genes was performed with a multiplex PCR assay on genomic DNA. Amplified TCR beta libraries were sequenced as 87-base-pair reads on the Illumina HiSeq System. As for the original processing: A later analysis counted some 80 million unique TCR beta chains across the 550 to 800 repertoires, and approximately 11 million of these chains were shared by at least two donors. Raw reads were error-corrected and collapsed into unique sequences by a nearest-neighbor algorithm in which closely related sequences were merged to remove PCR and sequencing errors. CDR3 sequences were aligned to IMGT reference sequences to assign V, D and J gene segments. Each retained sequence needed at least a six-nucleotide match to both a V gene segment and a J gene segment. A rearrangement was called productive if the CDR3 had no stop codons and remained in frame with V and J, and every other rearrangement was called non-productive. Following IMGT convention, CDR3 was defined as the stretch from the second conserved V-encoded cysteine up to the conserved J-encoded phenylalanine. The earlier analysis of more than 450 of the donors excluded sequences that lacked an unambiguous match to a single V gene segment. In an earlier analysis of 587 of the donors, V segments were called functional above 56.7% productive rearrangements and were called segregating when the between-donor standard deviation exceeded 5%. A statistical classification framework was developed to diagnose cytomegalovirus status using the catalog of TCR beta chain sequences. In a later analysis, TCR nucleotide sequences were compared against IMGT/GENE-DB human TR gene sequences so that V and J genes could be assigned. A later analysis assigned CDR3 sequences and most-parsimonious VDJ recombination scenarios with the TCRdist pipeline. In a later analysis, every TCR beta chain was defined by the combination of its CDR3 amino acid sequence and its V-gene family, and reads without a unique V-gene family were dropped. A later analysis removed several hundred highly shared, low-generation-probability nucleotide sequences to deal with suspected cross-contamination and a sequencing artifact. For each public chain, a later analysis derived a clonal expansion index from normalized ranks of inferred template counts within each repertoire. A later analysis computed generation probabilities with a VDJ recombination model fitted to out-of-frame rearrangements, and checked the results against IGoR. Hypergeometric tests were used in a later analysis to score TCR-TCR, TCR-HLA and TCR-CMV co-occurrence, with a repertoire-size bias correction applied to the TCR pairs. In a later analysis, false discovery rates were estimated by permuting HLA or CMV assignments 20 times. In a later analysis, co-occurring TCRs were grouped with DBSCAN, and TCRdist sequence similarity was added when clustering was performed within HLA-allele-positive subsets. Co-occurrence clustering excluded repertoires with fewer than 30,000 or more than 120,000 public chains, plus five with anomalous nucleotide sharing. The source is immuneACCESS, and TCRdb retained only in-frame sequences with V and J called. Part of the clones is not carried over; for the studies checked, unresolved V genes explain less than half of this, and the remainder is unexplained. V, J and clone size were drawn from that table, and D and trimming were deduced from the DNA. Within this sample are around 67,000 clones, with approximately 80% of them counted one time only. Jointly, the top ten make up 7.8% of the sample.

Reading the germline V gene gives CDR1 SGDLS and CDR2 YYNGEE. Relative to germline, V is 3 bases shorter and J is 0 bases shorter, with 7 bases between their ends. Reading from cysteine to phenylalanine, the CDR3 counts 14 amino acids. Just the 42-base CDR3 DNA is kept, in frame starting at base 1. The cohort was made up of approximately 670 healthy bone marrow donors. Cohort members were all nominally healthy when sampled, although unrecorded immune exposures were likely present. The donor tested CMV seropositive, placing the donor among the roughly 270 seropositive members of the cohort. Every donor gave a peripheral blood sample, and the peripheral blood mononuclear cells from that sample were used for TCR beta sequencing. Genomic DNA extraction from the blood cell samples was performed with the Qiagen DNeasy Blood Extraction Kit.

This chain is built from TRBV9 and TRBJ1-5; possibly the D gene is TRBD1, per 5 matching bases. The source of this sequence is a man between 18 and 35 years old in good health and CMV-seropositive. What was sequenced was PBMCs. CDR3 reads: CASSGGDSNQPQHF. The DNA reads TGTGCCAGCAGCGGGGGGGATAGCAATCAGCCCCAGCATTTT.